One sample yielded the 17 T cell receptor beta chains listed below, sequenced in a study of blood T cell repertoires in COVID-19. Repertoires were generated with immunoSEQ multiplex PCR, while TCRdb's copy carries only in-frame clones and drops some. The sample has fewer than 200,000 clones, roughly 80% seen once; the top ten hold 9.5% to 12%. Sample: peripheral blood. These receptors all come from a woman between 35 and 50 years old with COVID-19, enrolled during active disease.

This clone was recorded once. The CDR3 sequence: CASSLRGRDNQPQHF. CDR3 DNA sequence: TGTGCCAGCAGCCTCAGGGGGCGCGACAATCAGCCCCAGCATTTT. The V gene is TRBV7-8, the J gene TRBJ1-5; the match to TRBD1 covers 8 bases. Germline loops: CDR1 SGHVS, CDR2 FQNEAQ. The CDR3 extends over 15 amino acids. The V gene end was trimmed by 5 bases and the J gene end by 3 bases; junction bases not matched to a gene: 6.

This rearrangement joins TRBV4-1 to TRBJ2-7; 8 bases line up with TRBD2. CDR1 and CDR2 (germline): MGHRA, YSYEKL. Trimming removed 0 bases from V and 0 bases from J; junction bases left unmatched: 4. The CDR3 is 16 amino acids. The CDR3 is CASSQDKREYSYEQYF. Written as DNA, the CDR3 is TGCGCCAGCAGCCAAGATAAGCGGGAGTACTCCTACGAGCAGTACTTC.

The J gene is TRBJ1-3, the V gene TRBV9; 10 bases fit TRBD1. Looked up from germline, CDR1 is SGDLS and CDR2 is YYNGEE. The V and J ends lost 6 bases and 8 bases, in that order; junction bases with no gene match: 5. There are 13 residues in the CDR3. The CDR3 reads CASTGQGSDTIYF. CDR3 sequence (DNA): TGTGCCAGCACGGGACAGGGGTCGGACACCATATATTTT.

The gene calls are TRBV13 and TRBJ2-3; 11 positions match TRBD2. This CDR3 is 16 amino acids long. Germline V gene data show CDR1 as PRHDT and CDR2 as FYEKMQ (reference sequence). V dropped 3 bases and J dropped 7; count of bases not matched to a gene: 9. Written as DNA, the CDR3 is TGTGCCAGCAGCTTCTCTAGCGGGGGGAGCACGAATACGCAGTATTTT. Its protein product is CASSFSSGGSTNTQYF. Full variable domain (outside the CDR3, taken from reference TRBV13 and TRBJ2-3): AAGVIQSPRHLIKEKRETATLKCYPIPRHDTVYWYQQGPGQDPQFLISFYEKMQSDKGSIPDRFSAQQFSDYHSELNMSSLELGDSALYFCASSFSSGGSTNTQYFGPGTRLTVL.

A few counts support this clone. The rearrangement links TRBV7-9 to TRBJ1-1, with D possibly TRBD1 on 5 matching bases. This CDR3 spans 16 amino acids. The germline gives CDR1 SEHNR, CDR2 FQNEAQ (reference sequence). V was clipped by 2 bases and J by 0 bases, with 13 bases between them. The CDR3 spells CASSLWGGSMNTEAFF. The CDR3 DNA sequence: TGTGCCAGCAGCTTATGGGGGGGATCCATGAACACTGAAGCTTTCTTT.

The gene calls are TRBV27 and TRBJ2-7; 7 nucleotides agree with TRBD1. The ends lost 5 bases at V and 7 bases at J; junction bases unmatched: 5. CDR1 and CDR2 from the germline V gene are MNHEY and SMNVEV (reference sequence). This CDR3 is 12 amino acids long. In DNA, the CDR3 is TGTGCCAGCAGTCCGACAGGGACAGAGCAGTACTTC. It specifies CASSPTGTEQYF.

The V gene is TRBV5-4, the J gene TRBJ2-3; D gene uncertain. The germline gives CDR1 SGHNT, CDR2 YYREEE (reference sequence). The CDR3 extends over 15 amino acids. Trimming took off 4 bases at V and 7 bases at J, with 19 bases between the two ends. The CDR3 bases are TGTGCCAGCAGCGTGGACCTGAGTATTATGAATACGCAGTATTTT. Its protein product is CASSVDLSIMNTQYF.

The V and J genes are TRBV23-1 and TRBJ2-1; weak D call: TRBD1 (5 bases). TRBV23-1 is sorted into the ORF group, with uncertain function. The CDR3 spans 15 residues. Trimming shortened V by 3 bases and J by 3 bases, and 12 bases separated the two germline ends. CDR3 DNA: TGCGCCAGCAGTCATGGGGCCAGGGACTACAATGAGCAGTTCTTC. Encoded protein: CASSHGARDYNEQFF.

This chain connects TRBV29-1 to TRBJ2-1; TRBD1 matches at 7 bases. This CDR3 has 13 amino acids. Trimming at V came to 5 bases and at J to 6 bases, leaving 7 bases not matched to a gene. Per germline, CDR1 SQVTM and CDR2 ANQGSEA. The CDR3 is CSVLDRDSNEQFF. CDR3 DNA: TGCAGCGTTCTGGATCGGGACAGCAATGAGCAGTTCTTC.

The chain carries TRBV9 and TRBJ2-5; 9 nucleotides line up with TRBD2. Germline V gives CDR1 SGDLS, CDR2 YYNGEE. This CDR3 is 16 amino acids long. V was pared by 0 bases and J by 4 bases, with 7 bases of the junction left unmatched. CDR3 residues: CASSVVPAGGRETQYF. Here the CDR3 DNA reads TGTGCCAGCAGCGTAGTGCCAGCGGGGGGCCGAGAGACCCAGTACTTC.

The chain uses TRBV10-3 and TRBJ1-1, with 11 bases fitting TRBD1. CDR3 length: 14 residues. Trimming cost V 3 bases and J 6 bases; bases outside gene matches: 3. Germline V gene data show CDR1 as ENHRY and CDR2 as SYGVKD. This CDR3 is CAISDGQGASEAFF. The CDR3 DNA follows: TGTGCCATCAGTGACGGACAGGGGGCCTCTGAAGCTTTCTTT.

The rearrangement uses TRBV6-2 or TRBV6-3 and TRBJ2-1; weak D call: TRBD2 (6 bases). The germline CDR1 and CDR2 sequences are MNHEY and SVGEGT. This CDR3 region has 16 residues. V lost 2 bases and J lost 6, with 17 bases in between. The CDR3 DNA follows: TGTGCCAGCAGTTACCCGCTCGGCGGGATGACCAATGAGCAGTTCTTC. This codes for CASSYPLGGMTNEQFF.

The chain carries TRBV11-2 and TRBJ2-7; the match to TRBD2 covers 15 bases. Germline V lookup: CDR1 SGHAT, CDR2 FQNNGV. CDR3 length equals 19 residues. V gave up 5 bases and J gave up 4 bases; unmatched junction bases: 15. This chain's CDR3 is CASSRRIGTSGRKYYEQYF. The CDR3 nucleotides read TGTGCCAGCAGCCGAAGGATCGGGACTAGCGGGAGGAAATATTACGAGCAGTACTTC.

The CDR3 sequence: CASSSDRVNTEAFF. In DNA form, the CDR3 reads TGTGCCAGCAGCTCAGACAGGGTGAACACTGAAGCTTTCTTT. The chain has TRBV7-9 and TRBJ1-1; 7 nucleotides agree with TRBD1. Germline values: CDR1 SEHNR, CDR2 FQNEAQ (reference sequence). CDR3 length equals 14 residues. The trim removed 4 bases at V and 0 bases at J, leaving 2 bases unmatched.

Only a few counts were recorded for this clone. The J gene is TRBJ1-2, the V gene TRBV6-5; 7 bases map to TRBD1. The CDR3 is made up of 14 amino acids. In germline, CDR1 is MNHEY, CDR2 SVGAGI. With V trimmed by 5 bases and J by 4 bases, 7 bases remained unmatched. CDR3 residues: CASSRDRVSYGYTF. The CDR3 region has the DNA TGTGCCAGCAGTCGCGACAGGGTCTCCTATGGCTACACCTTC.

The DNA for the CDR3 is TGCGCCAGCAGCTTCGAGGAGGGCGGTGAAGCTTTCTTT. Protein: CASSFEEGGEAFF. The J gene is TRBJ1-1, the V gene TRBV5-1; D is unresolved. The V gene lost 2 bases and the J gene lost 7 bases, with 12 bases spanning the gap. Germline CDR1 and CDR2: SGHRS and YFSETQ. This CDR3 is 13 amino acids long.

The chain recombines TRBV3-1 (or the pseudogene TRBV3-2) with TRBJ1-6; possible D gene TRBD1, 5 bases. V was shortened by 2 bases and J by 5 bases, with 16 bases between the two germline ends. CDR3 length equals 17 residues. Looked up from germline, CDR1 is LGHDT and CDR2 is YNNKEL (reference sequence). CDR3 protein: CASSQSPTGANNSPLHF. For the CDR3, the DNA is TGTGCCAGCAGCCAATCCCCTACAGGTGCGAATAATTCACCCCTCCACTTT.